This TCR beta chain is from a study of post-analysis software for immune sequencing data. In this sample, this clonotype turned up a few times. What it recognizes is unknown. TCR beta cDNA libraries had unique molecular identifiers. There were roughly 0.95 to 11 million T cells, and about 540,000 cDNA molecules came from them. TCRdb ran MiXCR on the PCR reads and lists one entry per CDR3 protein. This sample has fewer than 850,000 distinct CDR3 sequences, with 25% to 30% found just once. Germline CDR1 is DFQATT and CDR2 is SNEGSKA (reference sequence). The CDR3 extends over 13 amino acids. Trimming pared 1 base from V and 5 bases from J, leaving 12 bases between. General study results and limits: Controls' normalized Chao1 diversity significantly exceeded that of multiple sclerosis patients. Roughly five TRBV segments appeared more often in patients than in controls, and TRBV5-6, TRBV5-1 and TRBV20-1 were among these. Strong co-clustering by F measure linked samples that shared a preparation batch.

The TCR originated in a girl between 5 and 17 years old with multiple sclerosis. The sequencing input was blood. V gene TRBV20-1 combines with J gene TRBJ2-7, with D uncertain. CDR3 region: CSARGRTRDEQYF. CDR3 coding DNA: TGCAGTGCTAGAGGTAGGACGAGAGACGAGCAGTACTTC.